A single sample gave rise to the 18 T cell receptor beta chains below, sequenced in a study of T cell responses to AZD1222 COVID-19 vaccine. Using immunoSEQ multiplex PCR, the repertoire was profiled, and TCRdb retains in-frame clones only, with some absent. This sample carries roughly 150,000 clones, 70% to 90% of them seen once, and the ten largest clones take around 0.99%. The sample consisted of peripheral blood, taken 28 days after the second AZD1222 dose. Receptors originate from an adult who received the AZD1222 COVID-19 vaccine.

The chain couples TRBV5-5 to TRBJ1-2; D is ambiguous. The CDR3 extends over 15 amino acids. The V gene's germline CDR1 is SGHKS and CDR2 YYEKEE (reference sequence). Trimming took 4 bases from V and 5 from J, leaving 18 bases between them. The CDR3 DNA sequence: TGTGCCAGCAGCAGGAGGGAGGGTATAGGGTATGGCTACACCTTC. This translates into CASSRREGIGYGYTF.

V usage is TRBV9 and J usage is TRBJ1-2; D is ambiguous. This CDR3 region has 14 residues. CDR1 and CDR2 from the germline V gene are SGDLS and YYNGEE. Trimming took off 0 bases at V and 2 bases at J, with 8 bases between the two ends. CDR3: CASSVAPGNYGYTF. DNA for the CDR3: TGTGCCAGCAGCGTAGCTCCGGGGAACTATGGCTACACCTTC. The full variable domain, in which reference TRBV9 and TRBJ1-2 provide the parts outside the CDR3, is DSGVTQTPKHLITATGQRVTLRCSPRSGDLSVYWYQQSLDQGLQFLIQYYNGEERAKGNILERFSAQQFPDLHSELNLSSLELGDSALYFCASSVAPGNYGYTFGSGTRLTVV.

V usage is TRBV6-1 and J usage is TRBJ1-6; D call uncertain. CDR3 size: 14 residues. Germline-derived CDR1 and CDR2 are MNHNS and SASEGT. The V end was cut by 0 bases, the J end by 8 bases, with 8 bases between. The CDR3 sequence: CASSEALVDSPLHF. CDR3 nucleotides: TGTGCCAGCAGTGAAGCGCTGGTCGATTCACCCCTCCACTTT.

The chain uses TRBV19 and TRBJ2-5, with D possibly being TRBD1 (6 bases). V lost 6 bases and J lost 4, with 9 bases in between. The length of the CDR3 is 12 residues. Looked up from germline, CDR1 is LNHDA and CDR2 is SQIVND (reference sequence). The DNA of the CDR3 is TGTGCCAGTAGCACAGGGATAGAGACCCAGTACTTC. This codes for CASSTGIETQYF.

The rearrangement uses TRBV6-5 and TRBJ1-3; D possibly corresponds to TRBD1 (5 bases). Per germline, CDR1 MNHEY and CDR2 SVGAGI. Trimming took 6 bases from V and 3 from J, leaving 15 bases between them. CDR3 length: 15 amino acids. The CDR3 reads CASRLTENFGNTIYF. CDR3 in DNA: TGTGCCAGCAGGTTGACAGAAAACTTTGGAAACACCATATATTTT.

CDR3 DNA sequence: TGTGCCAGCAGGGGGAACAGGGGCGGCTACACCTTC. It encodes CASRGNRGGYTF. The rearrangement links TRBV6-5 to TRBJ1-2; 7 positions match TRBD1. The CDR3 extends over 12 amino acids. Germline CDR1 and CDR2: MNHEY and SVGAGI. Germline trimming cut 6 bases from V and 8 bases from J; bases unmatched to any gene: 6.

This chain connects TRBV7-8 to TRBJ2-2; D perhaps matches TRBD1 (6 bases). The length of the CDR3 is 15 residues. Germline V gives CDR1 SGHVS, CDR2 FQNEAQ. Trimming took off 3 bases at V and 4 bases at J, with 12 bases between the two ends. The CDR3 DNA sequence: TGTGCCAGCAGCTTCAGGGGCTTACTCACCGGGGAGCTGTTTTTT. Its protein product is CASSFRGLLTGELFF. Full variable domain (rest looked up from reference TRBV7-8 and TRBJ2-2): GAGVSQSPRYKVAKRGQDVALRCDPISGHVSLFWYQQALGQGPEFLTYFQNEAQLDKSGLPSDRFFAERPEGSVSTLKIQRTQQEDSAVYLCASSFRGLLTGELFFGEGSRLTVL.

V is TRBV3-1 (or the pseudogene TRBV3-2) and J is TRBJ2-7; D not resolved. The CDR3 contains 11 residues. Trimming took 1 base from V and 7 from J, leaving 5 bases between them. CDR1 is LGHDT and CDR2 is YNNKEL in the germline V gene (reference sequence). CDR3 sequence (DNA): TGTGCCAGCAGCCAAGGTCGTGAGCAGTACTTC. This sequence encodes CASSQGREQYF.

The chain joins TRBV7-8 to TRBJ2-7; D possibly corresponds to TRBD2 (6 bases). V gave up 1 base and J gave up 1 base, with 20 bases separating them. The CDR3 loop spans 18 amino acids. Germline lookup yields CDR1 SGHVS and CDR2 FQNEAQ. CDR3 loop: CASSLGRAGTGGSYEQYF. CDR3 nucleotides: TGTGCCAGCAGCTTAGGACGGGCCGGGACCGGAGGGTCCTACGAGCAGTACTTC.

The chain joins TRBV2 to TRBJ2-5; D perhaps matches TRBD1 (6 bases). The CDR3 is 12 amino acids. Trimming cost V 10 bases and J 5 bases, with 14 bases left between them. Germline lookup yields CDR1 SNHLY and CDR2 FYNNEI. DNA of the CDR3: TGTGCCACCAGGGGCCCGAGGGAGACCCAGTACTTC. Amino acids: CATRGPRETQYF.

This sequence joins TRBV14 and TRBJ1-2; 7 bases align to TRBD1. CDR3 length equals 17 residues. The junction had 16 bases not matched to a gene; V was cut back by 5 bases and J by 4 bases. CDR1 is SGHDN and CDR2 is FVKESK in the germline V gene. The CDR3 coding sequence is TGTGCCAGCAGCGCGCAGACCACAGGGGTTCGTGGCTATGGCTACACCTTC. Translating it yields CASSAQTTGVRGYGYTF.

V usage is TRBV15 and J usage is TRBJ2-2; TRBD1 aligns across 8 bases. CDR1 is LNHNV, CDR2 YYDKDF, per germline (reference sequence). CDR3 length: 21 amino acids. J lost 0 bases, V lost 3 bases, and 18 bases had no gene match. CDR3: CATSSNSGQVKEPPNTGELFF. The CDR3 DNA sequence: TGTGCCACCAGCAGTAACTCGGGACAGGTTAAAGAGCCACCGAACACCGGGGAGCTGTTTTTT.

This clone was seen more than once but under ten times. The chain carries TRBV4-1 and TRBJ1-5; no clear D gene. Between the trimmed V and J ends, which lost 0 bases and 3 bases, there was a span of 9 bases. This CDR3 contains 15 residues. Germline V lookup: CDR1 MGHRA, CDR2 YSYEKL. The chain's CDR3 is CASSQDRISNQPQHF. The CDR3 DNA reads TGCGCCAGCAGCCAAGACAGAATCTCCAATCAGCCCCAGCATTTT.

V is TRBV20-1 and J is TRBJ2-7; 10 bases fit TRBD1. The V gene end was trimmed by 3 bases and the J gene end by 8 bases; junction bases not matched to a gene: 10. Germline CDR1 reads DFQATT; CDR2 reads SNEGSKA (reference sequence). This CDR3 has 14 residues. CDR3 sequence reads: CSASIGTGVLQQYF. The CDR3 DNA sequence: TGCAGTGCTAGTATAGGGACAGGGGTTCTTCAGCAGTACTTC.

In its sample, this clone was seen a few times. The CDR3 bases are TGTGCCAGCAGCTTGGTCGGTCTTCTCGGCGGCTACACCTTC. Translated, it gives CASSLVGLLGGYTF. V usage is TRBV5-8 and J usage is TRBJ1-2, with no clear D. V gave up 0 bases and J gave up 8 bases, with 14 bases separating them. The CDR3 spans 14 residues. The germline gives CDR1 SGHTS, CDR2 YDEGEE.

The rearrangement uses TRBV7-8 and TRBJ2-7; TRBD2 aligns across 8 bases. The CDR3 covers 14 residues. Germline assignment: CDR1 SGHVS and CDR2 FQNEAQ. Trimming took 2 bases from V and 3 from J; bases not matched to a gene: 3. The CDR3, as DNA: TGTGCCAGCAGCTTAACAGCGGGGGTCTACGAGCAGTACTTC. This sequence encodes CASSLTAGVYEQYF.

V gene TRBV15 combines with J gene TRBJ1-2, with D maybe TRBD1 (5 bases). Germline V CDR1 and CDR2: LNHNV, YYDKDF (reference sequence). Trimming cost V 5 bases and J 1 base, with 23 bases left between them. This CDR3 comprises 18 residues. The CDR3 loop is CATSGFGRQRASNYGYTF. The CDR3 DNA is TGTGCCACCAGCGGCTTTGGGCGACAGCGGGCTAGTAACTATGGCTACACCTTC. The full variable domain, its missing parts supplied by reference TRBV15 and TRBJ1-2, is DAMVIQNPRYQVTQFGKPVTLSCSQTLNHNVMYWYQQKSSQAPKLLFHYYDKDFNNEADTPDNFQSRRPNTSFCFLDIRSPGLGDTAMYLCATSGFGRQRASNYGYTFGSGTRLTVV.

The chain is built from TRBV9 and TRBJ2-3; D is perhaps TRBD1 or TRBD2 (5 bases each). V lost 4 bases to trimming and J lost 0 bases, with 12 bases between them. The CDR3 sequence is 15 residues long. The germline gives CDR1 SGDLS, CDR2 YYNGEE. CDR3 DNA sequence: TGTGCCAGCAGCCCCGGGACCACTAGCACAGATACGCAGTATTTT. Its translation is CASSPGTTSTDTQYF.